This T cell receptor beta chain appears in the sequencing data of a study of T cells in Graves' hyperthyroidism and ophthalmopathy (dated by TCRdb to between 2018 and 2021). A note on the overall study: Peripheral blood was sampled at the time of initial diagnosis, prior to any treatment. The paper describes TCR Vbeta CDR3 sequencing of fewer than 150 peripheral blood samples, made up of 43 ophthalmopathy patients, roughly 75 hyperthyroidism patients and 17 progressor patients. Prospective prediction of ophthalmopathy was tested in an independent validation cohort of approximately 19 hyperthyroidism patients and 17 patients who later progressed to ophthalmopathy. Once sampling was done, hyperthyroidism patients were given methimazole at a starting dose of 30 mg daily, whereas ophthalmopathy patients were given high-dose intravenous methylprednisolone. For training and testing, the 100 or so patients in the discovery cohort were randomly divided in a 7:3 ratio. The study also compared thyroid tissue and blood T-cell repertoires from more than five Graves' hyperthyroidism patients. A discovery cohort of about 95 patients, roughly 45 with Graves' ophthalmopathy and 55 to 65 with stable Graves' hyperthyroidism, was used to find distinguishing TCR V-J signatures.

TCR beta CDR3 regions were amplified from RNA transcripts. The TCR CDR3 was subjected to a first round of RT-PCR using the HTBI primer set and the Qiagen OneStep RT-PCR kit. A second multiplex PCR round built the libraries, followed by size selection and purification. The libraries were sequenced on an Illumina HiSeq2000 using paired-end 100 bp reads. The authors processed their data as follows. SOAPnuke was used to process the raw data, with reads discarded if the reads contained adapters or uncalled bases, had a mean Phred below 15, or lacked an exact constant-primer or identifier match. High-quality paired reads were merged using COPE v1.2.5, and each unique nucleotide sequence was defined as a clonotype. MiTCR v1.1 was used to align the clonotypes against IMGT TRBV, TRBD and TRBJ reference segments. The analysis included only V-J combinations with a frequency above 0.0001, which together covered approximately 99% of the repertoires. A TCS score was defined as the ratio between F50 (clonal expansion) and ExV (chaos), using BLOSUM62-based TCRdist between CDR3 peptides within each V-J. Welch's t-statistics and random forest reduced roughly 500 V-J features to around 14, which were used in a naive Bayes classifier (R e1071). TCRdb applied fastp at Q25 and MiXCR to the public reads, then kept only in-frame beta chains. CDR3 protein sequences are deduplicated, and each keeps its most common genes and DNA. What appears here as the V and J calls and clone size reflects TCRdb's work, not the paper's. This sample is represented by some 400,000 distinct CDR3 sequences; around an eighth of them were singletons. Of the sample, around 20% falls within the top ten clones.

Study-wide findings and limitations: No statistical method was used to fix the sample size in advance, and group allocation was not hidden from the investigators. Ophthalmopathy was separated from stable hyperthyroidism by a 13 V-J signature model, with approximately 90% sensitivity and approximately 81% specificity obtained in cross-validation and 80%/75% obtained in testing. In validation, the model predicted progression to ophthalmopathy a median of about 6.5 months before onset, with approximately 70% sensitivity and more than 72% specificity. Most expanded thyroid clonotypes (frequency above 0.001) were also found in blood, which suggests that blood repertoires may mirror thyroid immune responses.

The CDR3, from cysteine to phenylalanine, totals 15 residues. The kept DNA is CDR3 alone, 45 bases in frame from the first base. The germline V gene (reference sequence) sets CDR1 to SEHNR and CDR2 to FQNEAQ. V is cut by 8 bases and J by 1 base, and the space between the germline ends is 18 bases. This clonotype was seen ten or more times. This receptor's antigen is unknown. Base qualities are not recorded, but no much larger clone differs from it by a single base. Hyperthyroidism patients were newly diagnosed, had a disease duration of under 2 months, and were aged 18 to 65 years. The study excluded patients with uncontrolled infections, other autoimmune diseases, pregnancy or lactation. Clinical symptoms, serum thyroxine and TRAb, thyroid ultrasound, and orbital computed tomography formed the basis for the diagnoses. Blood from progressor patients was drawn when they were first diagnosed with hyperthyroidism, before any ophthalmopathy symptoms appeared. PBMCs were isolated from about 9.2 ml of fresh peripheral blood by Ficoll-Paque density gradient centrifugation. Patients classed as progressors first received a Graves' hyperthyroidism diagnosis and then went on to develop ophthalmopathy during follow-up. Total RNA was extracted using Trizol reagent, and RNA quality was assessed on an Agilent 2100 Bioanalyzer.

The rearrangement joined TRBV7-9 to TRBJ2-7; the D gene is perhaps TRBD1, from 5 matching bases. This TCR was recovered from a man younger than 40 with Graves' hyperthyroidism that later progressed to Graves' ophthalmopathy. Specimen: blood. The DNA is TGTGCCAGCGAATCAGGTACTACAGGTTCCTACGAGCAGTACTTC. Its protein is CASESGTTGSYEQYF.